These 29 T cell receptor beta chains originate from one sample sequenced in a study of B cell selection in AIRE deficiency. Sorting defined conventional CD4 T cells as CD4+CD127+. TCRdb's table, derived via immunoSEQ multiplex PCR, lists solely in-frame clones and lacks some. The sample contains tens of thousands of clones, 95% to 98% of which appear only once. Sequencing was carried out using conventional CD4+ T cells sorted from PBMCs. These receptors were obtained from a human donor with AIRE deficiency.

The chain has TRBV6-5 and TRBJ2-7, with 10 bases aligning to TRBD2. V gave up 0 bases and J gave up 6 bases; unmatched junction bases: 2. The CDR3 runs to 14 residues. Per the germline V gene, CDR1 is MNHEY and CDR2 is SVGAGI. The CDR3 region is CASSYSLAGVEQYF. CDR3 nucleotides: TGTGCCAGCAGTTACTCTCTAGCGGGAGTCGAGCAGTACTTC.

This rearrangement joins TRBV28 to TRBJ1-1, with 7 nucleotides matching TRBD1. J was trimmed by 0 bases and V by 5 bases; bases with no gene match: 6. This CDR3 has 15 amino acids. Germline CDR1 is MDHEN and CDR2 is SYDVKM. The CDR3 DNA follows: TGTGCCAGCAGTCGAGGGGGCGCGGTGAACACTGAAGCTTTCTTT. Its translation is CASSRGGAVNTEAFF.

J is TRBJ1-2 and V is TRBV30; the D gene is possibly TRBD1 (5 bases). The germline V gene has CDR1 GTSNPN and CDR2 SVGIG (reference sequence). Trimming shortened V by 7 bases and J by 3 bases, and 21 bases separated the two germline ends. The CDR3 contains 15 residues. The CDR3 spells CASKIRGWGDYGYTF. The DNA for the CDR3 is TGTGCCTCAAAAATCAGAGGGTGGGGGGACTATGGCTACACCTTC.

The genes are TRBV7-9 and TRBJ1-1; D not certain. This CDR3 has 16 residues. Germline CDR1 and CDR2: SEHNR and FQNEAQ (reference sequence). The V and J ends lost 3 bases and 0 bases respectively, with 14 bases between them. In DNA, the CDR3 is TGTGCCAGCAGCTTCGGTGGTCGAGCACTGAACACTGAAGCTTTCTTT. The encoded protein is CASSFGGRALNTEAFF.

The V call is TRBV28, the J call TRBJ1-3; no firm D call. The CDR3 consists of 13 residues. Germline CDR1 and CDR2: MDHEN and SYDVKM. Between the trimmed V and J ends, which lost 6 bases and 8 bases, there was a span of 14 bases. CDR3 bases: TGTGCCAGCAGGCTAGGTAGTGAGTACACCATATATTTT. Its protein product is CASRLGSEYTIYF.

Here the CDR3 DNA reads TGTGCCAGTAGGGTCTATGGGCAGTCTAACTATGGCTACACCTTC. As protein: CASRVYGQSNYGYTF. This sequence joins TRBV19 and TRBJ1-2; D not certain. The germline V gene has CDR1 LNHDA and CDR2 SQIVND (reference sequence). V lost 6 bases and J lost 0, with 14 bases in between. The CDR3 is made up of 15 amino acids.

The chain joins TRBV28 to TRBJ2-3; 11 positions agree with TRBD2. The V segment lost 7 bases and the J segment 4 bases; nucleotides outside the gene matches: 1. In germline, CDR1 is MDHEN, CDR2 SYDVKM. This CDR3 spans 13 amino acids. CDR3 amino acids: CASNSGRADTQYF. The CDR3 nucleotides read TGTGCCAGCAATAGCGGGAGGGCAGATACGCAGTATTTT.

In the case of this clone: A junction end diverges from the germline sequence, so it may reflect a read error. The chain links TRBV19 to TRBJ1-1; D might be TRBD1 (6 bases). CDR3 size: 13 residues. Germline CDR1 LNHDA, CDR2 SQIVND (reference sequence). DNA for the CDR3: TGTGCCAGTAGTATCCGGGACACTGCCCACATCATCTTT. This codes for CASSIRDTAHIIF.

In this sample, this clone turned up a few times. The chain carries TRBV2 and TRBJ2-7, with TRBD2 as a possible D gene (5 bases). Trimming shortened V by 3 bases and J by 12 bases, and 15 bases separated the two germline ends. Germline V gene data show CDR1 as SNHLY and CDR2 as FYNNEI. CDR3 length: 12 amino acids. Here the CDR3 reads CASSDQSGMGYF. The CDR3, as DNA: TGTGCCAGCAGTGATCAGTCGGGGATGGGGTACTTC.

The chain couples TRBV27 to TRBJ2-5; tentatively, D is TRBD1 (6 bases). Trimming removed 0 bases at V and 5 bases at J, with 16 bases between. The CDR3 consists of 16 residues. The V gene's germline CDR1 is MNHEY and CDR2 SMNVEV (reference sequence). The chain's CDR3 is CASSLSFRQAGETQYF. As DNA, the CDR3 is TGTGCCAGCAGTTTATCGTTCAGACAGGCAGGGGAGACCCAGTACTTC.

The V and J genes are TRBV11-1 and TRBJ2-7; D unclear. Trimming stripped 1 base from V and 6 bases from J, with 7 bases between. Germline V gives CDR1 SGHAT, CDR2 FQDESV (reference sequence). The CDR3 sequence is 12 residues long. The CDR3 coding sequence is TGTGCCAGCAGCTTAGAAGCTGGCGAGCAGTACTTC. It codes for CASSLEAGEQYF. The full variable domain, its missing parts supplied by reference TRBV11-1 and TRBJ2-7, is EAEVAQSPRYKITEKSQAVAFWCDPISGHATLYWYRQILGQGPELLVQFQDESVVDDSQLPKDRFSAERLKGVDSTLKIQPAELGDSAMYLCASSLEAGEQYFGPGTRLTVT.

The V call is TRBV11-2, the J call TRBJ1-3; D ambiguous. CDR1 and CDR2 from the germline V gene are SGHAT and FQNNGV. Deletions cut 3 bases from V and 0 bases from J, with 9 bases between. The CDR3 runs 15 residues. CDR3 bases: TGTGCCAGCAGCTTGGAAGGCCTCTCTGGAAACACCATATATTTT. Translated, it gives CASSLEGLSGNTIYF.

The chain employs TRBV9 and TRBJ2-1; either TRBD1 or TRBD2 may fit D (5 bases each). Germline CDR1 and CDR2: SGDLS and YYNGEE. This CDR3 region has 14 residues. Trimming cost V 4 bases and J 5 bases, with 13 bases left between them. The DNA of the CDR3 is TGTGCCAGCAGCCCGGGGCTGGGGAACAATGAGCAGTTCTTC. It specifies CASSPGLGNNEQFF.

The rearrangement links TRBV18 to TRBJ2-1; D may be TRBD1 (6 bases). The CDR3 extends over 15 amino acids. Germline V gives CDR1 KGHSH, CDR2 LQKENI. V was cut by 3 bases and J by 4 bases, with 13 bases left in between. DNA for the CDR3: TGTGCCAGCTCACCCCCGGGACAACCGTACAATGAGCAGTTCTTC. Residues: CASSPPGQPYNEQFF.

The CDR3 DNA reads as TGCGCCAGCAGCTTTGGCAGGGGGACTACACACACAGATACGCAGTATTTT. Protein product: CASSFGRGTTHTDTQYF. This chain links TRBV5-1 with TRBJ2-3; D might be TRBD1 or TRBD2, each matching 7 bases. V was trimmed by 2 bases and J by 2 bases, leaving 18 bases between them. Germline-derived CDR1 and CDR2 are SGHRS and YFSETQ. This CDR3 contains 17 residues.

The chain employs TRBV6-1 and TRBJ2-2; D possibly corresponds to TRBD1 (5 bases). The CDR3 is 14 residues long. Germline values: CDR1 MNHNS, CDR2 SASEGT. Deletions cut 5 bases from V and 1 base from J, with 8 bases between. The CDR3 region has the DNA TGTGCCAGCAGTCCAGGGAAGAACACCGGGGAGCTGTTTTTT. Translated: CASSPGKNTGELFF.

The chain recombines TRBV6-5 with TRBJ2-2; D remains ambiguous. This CDR3 comprises 13 residues. Germline V gene lookup returns CDR1 MNHEY and CDR2 SVGAGI. With 4 bases removed from V and 7 bases from J, the gap between germline ends came to 10 bases. CDR3 protein: CASSWVGGGELFF. DNA for the CDR3: TGTGCCAGCAGTTGGGTAGGCGGCGGGGAGCTGTTTTTT.

Of note for this clone: One junction end disagrees with the germline gene, perhaps due to a read error. The chain carries TRBV29-1 and TRBJ2-2, with 9 bases that match TRBD2. The CDR3 loop spans 13 amino acids. CDR1 is SQVTM, CDR2 ANQGSEA, per germline. For the CDR3, the DNA is TGTTCGGGCGGCGGGAGGGCCTCCGGGGAGCTGTTTTTT. Its protein product is CSGGGRASGELFF.

The rearrangement joins TRBV28 to TRBJ1-5; perhaps TRBD1 as D (5 bases). The CDR3 is 13 residues long. Germline CDR1 MDHEN, CDR2 SYDVKM. V was pared by 10 bases and J by 6 bases, with 16 bases between. Here the CDR3 reads CATQGLMFQPQHF. In nucleotides, the CDR3 is TGTGCCACCCAGGGACTGATGTTTCAGCCCCAGCATTTT.

This chain joins TRBV19 and TRBJ1-1, with a tentative D call TRBD1 (5 bases). V lost 4 bases and J 1 base, leaving 13 bases between the germline ends. The CDR3 length is 15 residues. Germline V gene sequence: CDR1 LNHDA, CDR2 SQIVND (reference sequence). Here the CDR3 DNA reads TGTGCCAGTAGTACTCCGGGACGGCCGAACACTGAAGCTTTCTTT. Translation gives CASSTPGRPNTEAFF.

The chain joins TRBV5-1 to TRBJ2-2, with 7 positions matching TRBD1. Germline V lookup: CDR1 SGHRS, CDR2 YFSETQ. This CDR3 comprises 15 residues. V lost 4 bases and J lost 3; bases outside the gene matches: 6. The CDR3 sequence is CASSRGTVDTGELFF. CDR3 DNA sequence: TGCGCCAGCAGCCGAGGGACAGTGGACACCGGGGAGCTGTTTTTT.

The rearrangement links TRBV7-2 to TRBJ2-3, with D unresolved. The CDR3 has 15 amino acids. The V gene lost 2 bases and the J gene lost 0 bases, with 9 bases spanning the gap. Germline lookup yields CDR1 SGHTA and CDR2 FQGNSA. DNA for the CDR3: TGTGCCAGCAGCTTAAGCCGCGGAAGCACAGATACGCAGTATTTT. Translated, it gives CASSLSRGSTDTQYF.

The chain employs TRBV15 and TRBJ2-3, with D perhaps TRBD1 or TRBD2 (5 bases each). CDR1 and CDR2 from the germline V gene are LNHNV and YYDKDF (reference sequence). V lost 5 bases, J lost 5 bases, and 20 bases lay in between. The CDR3 extends over 16 amino acids. The CDR3 sequence: CATSPWGREYLDTQYF. In DNA form, the CDR3 reads TGTGCCACCAGCCCCTGGGGCAGGGAGTATTTAGATACGCAGTATTTT.

The DNA of the CDR3 is TGTGCCTGGAGCGCCGGGACAGGGTGGATCACTGAAGCTTTCTTT. This gives the protein CAWSAGTGWITEAFF. The gene calls are TRBV30 and TRBJ1-1; 9 bases match TRBD1. V shed 3 bases, J shed 4 bases, and the junction held 9 bases outside the gene matches. This CDR3 comprises 15 residues. Germline CDR1 GTSNPN, CDR2 SVGIG (reference sequence).

This clone was detected only once. J is TRBJ2-3 and V is TRBV7-2; 10 nucleotides line up with TRBD2. The germline CDR1 and CDR2 sequences are SGHTA and FQGNSA. V gave up 0 bases and J gave up 6 bases; unmatched junction bases: 6. CDR3 length: 16 residues. In DNA form, the CDR3 reads TGTGCCAGCAGCTTAGCTTCGGGACTAGCGACCGATACGCAGTATTTT. Amino acids: CASSLASGLATDTQYF.

V is TRBV28 and J is TRBJ2-5; a possible D gene is TRBD2 (5 bases). Per the germline V gene, CDR1 is MDHEN and CDR2 is SYDVKM. The V end was cut by 2 bases, the J end by 4 bases, with 8 bases between. The CDR3 is 13 residues long. Here the CDR3 reads CASSLNSGETQYF. CDR3 nucleotides: TGTGCCAGCAGTTTAAACAGCGGAGAGACCCAGTACTTC.

This rearrangement joins TRBV28 to TRBJ2-1; no clear D. Germline CDR1 and CDR2: MDHEN and SYDVKM. The CDR3 totals 15 residues. V gave up 4 bases and J gave up 0 bases, with 10 bases separating them. CDR3 sequence (DNA): TGTGCCAGCAGTTACTCTCCGAGCTCCTACAATGAGCAGTTCTTC. It is translated as CASSYSPSSYNEQFF.

The chain uses TRBV30 and TRBJ1-4, with D possibly being TRBD1 (5 bases). V was cut by 0 bases and J by 4 bases, with 15 bases left in between. The CDR3 extends over 16 amino acids. Germline V lookup: CDR1 GTSNPN, CDR2 SVGIG (reference sequence). Here the CDR3 DNA reads TGTGCCTGGAGTGTTGGGTGGGGACGGATTAATGAAAAACTGTTTTTT. It translates to CAWSVGWGRINEKLFF. Full variable domain (rest looked up from reference TRBV30 and TRBJ1-4): SQTIHQWPATLVQPVGSPLSLECTVEGTSNPNLYWYRQAAGRGLQLLFYSVGIGQISSEVPQNLSASRPQDRQFILSSKKLLLSDSGFYLCAWSVGWGRINEKLFFGSGTQLSVL.

This chain links TRBV7-8 with TRBJ2-7; no clear D gene. V shed 5 bases and J shed 2 bases, with 7 bases lying between them. CDR3 length: 12 residues. Germline lookup yields CDR1 SGHVS and CDR2 FQNEAQ. In DNA form, the CDR3 reads TGTGCCAGCAGCCCTAGGGCCTACGAGCAGTACTTC. As protein: CASSPRAYEQYF.